The subject of this entry is one TCR beta chain. This sample was included in a study of blood T cell repertoires in COVID-19. Overall study context: Samples came from the United States, Italy and Spain, spanning acute and convalescent COVID-19. PBMCs, B-cell-depleted T cells, or T cells provided the cDNA or gDNA that made up the material.

Trimming at V came to 4 bases and at J to 10 bases, leaving 12 bases not matched to a gene. Germline V lookup: CDR1 SQVTM, CDR2 ANQGSEA. The CDR3 sequence is 14 residues long. Seattle patient enrollment occurred during active infection, with longitudinal follow-up thereafter. Under the authors' procedure: Estimation of nucleated cell counts was performed using reference gene primer amplification. Libraries were prepared by immunoSEQ multiplex PCR; TCRdb keeps only in-frame clonotypes and omits some of them. That table furnishes V, J and clone size, whereas the DNA furnished D and trimming. The data show over 250,000 clones, with about 91% seen just once and 2% to 3% held by the top ten.

The V and J genes are TRBV29-1 and TRBJ2-1; 8 nucleotides match TRBD2. This receptor was obtained from a young adult with COVID-19, enrolled during active disease. Input material: peripheral blood. Here the CDR3 reads CSVALAVSNTEQFF. DNA for the CDR3: TGCAGCGTTGCACTAGCGGTCTCCAATACCGAGCAGTTCTTC.